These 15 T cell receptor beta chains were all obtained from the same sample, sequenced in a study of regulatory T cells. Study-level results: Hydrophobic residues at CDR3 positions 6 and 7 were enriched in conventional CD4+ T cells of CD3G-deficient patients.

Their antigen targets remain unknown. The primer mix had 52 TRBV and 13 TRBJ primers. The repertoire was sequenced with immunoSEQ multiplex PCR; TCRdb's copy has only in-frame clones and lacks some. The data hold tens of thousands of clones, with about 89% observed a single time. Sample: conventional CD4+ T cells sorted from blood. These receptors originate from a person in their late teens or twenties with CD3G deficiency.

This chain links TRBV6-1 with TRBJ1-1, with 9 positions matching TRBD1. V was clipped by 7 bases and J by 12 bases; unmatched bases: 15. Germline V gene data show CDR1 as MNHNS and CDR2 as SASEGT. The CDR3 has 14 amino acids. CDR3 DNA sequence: TGTGCCAGCACCACCCGGGCGGGACAGGGCATTTCTTTCTTT. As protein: CASTTRAGQGISFF.

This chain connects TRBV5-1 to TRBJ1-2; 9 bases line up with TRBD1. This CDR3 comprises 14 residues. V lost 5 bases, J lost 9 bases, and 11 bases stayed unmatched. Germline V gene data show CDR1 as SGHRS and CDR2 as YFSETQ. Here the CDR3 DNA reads TGCGCCAGCAGGGATGGGACAGGGAAGGAGAGCTACACCTTC. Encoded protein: CASRDGTGKESYTF.

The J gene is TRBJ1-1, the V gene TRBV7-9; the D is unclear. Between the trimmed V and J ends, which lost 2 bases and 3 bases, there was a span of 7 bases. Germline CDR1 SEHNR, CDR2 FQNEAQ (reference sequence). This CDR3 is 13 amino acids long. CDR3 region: CASSLSPDTEAFF. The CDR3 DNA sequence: TGTGCCAGCAGCTTAAGCCCGGACACTGAAGCTTTCTTT. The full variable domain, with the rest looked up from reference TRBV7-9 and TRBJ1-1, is DTGVSQNPRHKITKRGQNVTFRCDPISEHNRLYWYRQTLGQGPEFLTYFQNEAQLEKSRLLSDRFSAERPKGSFSTLEIQRTEQGDSAMYLCASSLSPDTEAFFGQGTRLTVV.

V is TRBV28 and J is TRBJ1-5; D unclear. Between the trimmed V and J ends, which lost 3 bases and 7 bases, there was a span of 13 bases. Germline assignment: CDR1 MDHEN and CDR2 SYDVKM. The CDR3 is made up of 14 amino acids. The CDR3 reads CASSLSLGIQPQHF. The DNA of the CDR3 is TGTGCCAGCAGTTTGTCACTAGGAATCCAGCCCCAGCATTTT.

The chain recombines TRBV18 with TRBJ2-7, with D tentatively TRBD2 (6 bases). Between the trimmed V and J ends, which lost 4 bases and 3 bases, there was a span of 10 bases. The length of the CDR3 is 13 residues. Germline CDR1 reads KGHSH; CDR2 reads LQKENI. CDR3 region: CASSLSTSYEQYF. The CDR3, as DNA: TGTGCCAGCTCACTATCGACTAGCTACGAGCAGTACTTC.

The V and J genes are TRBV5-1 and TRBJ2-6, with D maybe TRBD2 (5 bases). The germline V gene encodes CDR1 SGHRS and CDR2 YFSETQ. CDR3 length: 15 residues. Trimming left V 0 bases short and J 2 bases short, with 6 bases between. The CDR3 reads CASSLAGTGANVLTF. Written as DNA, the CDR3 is TGCGCCAGCAGCTTGGCGGGGACTGGGGCCAACGTCCTGACTTTC.

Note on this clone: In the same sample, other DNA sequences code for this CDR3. Written as DNA, the CDR3 is TGTGCCAGCAGCTGGACGGTGTCCTACGAGCAGTACTTC. Residues: CASSWTVSYEQYF. The chain employs TRBV6-1 and TRBJ2-7; no definite D call. Germline assignment: CDR1 MNHNS and CDR2 SASEGT. The CDR3 runs 13 residues. Trimming removed 6 bases at V and 1 base at J, with 10 bases between.

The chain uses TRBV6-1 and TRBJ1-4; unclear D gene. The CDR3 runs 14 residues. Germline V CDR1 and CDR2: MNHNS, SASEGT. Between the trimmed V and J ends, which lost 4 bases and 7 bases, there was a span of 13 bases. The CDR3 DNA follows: TGTGCCAGCAGTGGCGGCGAGGGTATTGAAAAACTGTTTTTT. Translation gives CASSGGEGIEKLFF.

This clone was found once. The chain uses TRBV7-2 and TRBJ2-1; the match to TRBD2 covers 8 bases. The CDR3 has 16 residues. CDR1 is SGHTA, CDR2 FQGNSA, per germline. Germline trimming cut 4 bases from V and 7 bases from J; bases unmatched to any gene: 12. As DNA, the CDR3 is TGTGCCAGCAGCTCCTCCGGGGGAGCGGGGGATAATGAGCAGTTCTTC. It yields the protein CASSSSGGAGDNEQFF.

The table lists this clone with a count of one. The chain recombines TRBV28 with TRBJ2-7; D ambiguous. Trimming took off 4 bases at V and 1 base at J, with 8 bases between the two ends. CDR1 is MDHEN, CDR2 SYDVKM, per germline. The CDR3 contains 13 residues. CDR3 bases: TGTGCCAGCAGTTACGACGCATCCTACGAGCAGTACTTC. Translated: CASSYDASYEQYF.

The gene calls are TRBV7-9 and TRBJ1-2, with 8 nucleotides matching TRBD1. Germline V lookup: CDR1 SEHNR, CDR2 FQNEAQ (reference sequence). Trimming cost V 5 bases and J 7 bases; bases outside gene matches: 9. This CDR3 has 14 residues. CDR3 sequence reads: CASSAGTGLSGYTF. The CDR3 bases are TGTGCCAGCAGCGCCGGGACAGGTTTAAGTGGCTACACCTTC.

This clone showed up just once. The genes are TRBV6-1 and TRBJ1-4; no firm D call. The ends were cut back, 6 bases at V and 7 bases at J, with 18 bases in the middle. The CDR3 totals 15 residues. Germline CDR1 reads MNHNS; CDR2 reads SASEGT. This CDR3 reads CASRDFGPPSEKLFF. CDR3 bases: TGTGCCAGCAGGGATTTCGGCCCCCCTAGTGAAAAACTGTTTTTT.

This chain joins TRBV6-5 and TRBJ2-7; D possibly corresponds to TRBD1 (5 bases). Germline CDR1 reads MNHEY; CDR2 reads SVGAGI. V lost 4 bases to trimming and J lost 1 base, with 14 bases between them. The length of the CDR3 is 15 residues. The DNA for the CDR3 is TGTGCCAGCAGTTTGGGGCAGCCTGAATCCTACGAGCAGTACTTC. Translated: CASSLGQPESYEQYF.

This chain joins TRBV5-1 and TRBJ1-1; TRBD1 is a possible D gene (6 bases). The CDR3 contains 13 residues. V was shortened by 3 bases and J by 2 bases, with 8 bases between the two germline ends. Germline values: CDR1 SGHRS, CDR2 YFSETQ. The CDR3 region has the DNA TGCGCCAGCAGCTCACAGGGCAACACTGAAGCTTTCTTT. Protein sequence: CASSSQGNTEAFF.

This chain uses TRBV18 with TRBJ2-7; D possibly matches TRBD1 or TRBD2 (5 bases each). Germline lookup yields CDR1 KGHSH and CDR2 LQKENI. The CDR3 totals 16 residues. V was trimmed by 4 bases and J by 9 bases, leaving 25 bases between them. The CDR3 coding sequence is TGTGCCAGCTCACGGGAGCAAAGGACGGGACGGGCGAGGCAGTACTTC. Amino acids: CASSREQRTGRARQYF.